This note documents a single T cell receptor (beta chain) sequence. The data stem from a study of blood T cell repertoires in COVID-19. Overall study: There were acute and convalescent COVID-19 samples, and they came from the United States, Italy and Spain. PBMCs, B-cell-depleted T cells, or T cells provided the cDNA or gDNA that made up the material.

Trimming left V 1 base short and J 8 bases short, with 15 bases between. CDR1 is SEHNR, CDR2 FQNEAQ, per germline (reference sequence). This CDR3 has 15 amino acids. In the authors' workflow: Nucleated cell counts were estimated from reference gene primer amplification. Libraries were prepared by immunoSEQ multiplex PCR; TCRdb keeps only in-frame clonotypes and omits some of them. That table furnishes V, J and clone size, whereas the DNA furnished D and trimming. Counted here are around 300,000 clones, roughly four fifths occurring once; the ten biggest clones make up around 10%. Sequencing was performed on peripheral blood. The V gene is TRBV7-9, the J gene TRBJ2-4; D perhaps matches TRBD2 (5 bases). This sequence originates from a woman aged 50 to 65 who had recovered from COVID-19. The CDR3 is CASSLGAEPRDIQYF. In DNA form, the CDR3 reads TGTGCCAGCAGCTTAGGGGCCGAGCCGAGGGACATTCAGTACTTC. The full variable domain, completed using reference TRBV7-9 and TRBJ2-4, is DTGVSQNPRHKITKRGQNVTFRCDPISEHNRLYWYRQTLGQGPEFLTYFQNEAQLEKSRLLSDRFSAERPKGSFSTLEIQRTEQGDSAMYLCASSLGAEPRDIQYFGAGTRLSVL.